At least ten counts were recorded for the clone carrying this T cell receptor (beta chain). V lost 4 bases and J 0 bases, leaving 4 bases between the germline ends. Germline V gene data show CDR1 as ENHRY and CDR2 as SYGVKD. There are 14 residues in the CDR3. The data originate from a study of neurological immune-mediated disorders. By 5'RACE with 10-nucleotide random UMIs, the cDNA was made. TCRdb re-analysed the 5' RACE reads in MiXCR, keeping a single row per CDR3 protein. The sample records nearly 60,000 distinct CDR3 sequences, roughly 3.5% being singletons. The sequencing input was PBMCs. This TCR derives from a woman aged 55-70 years with multiple sclerosis. The rearrangement joins TRBV10-3 to TRBJ2-6; D is unresolved. CDR3 sequence (DNA): TGTGCCATCAGTGGCAGCTCTGGGGCCAACGTCCTGACTTTC. Its translation is CAISGSSGANVLTF.